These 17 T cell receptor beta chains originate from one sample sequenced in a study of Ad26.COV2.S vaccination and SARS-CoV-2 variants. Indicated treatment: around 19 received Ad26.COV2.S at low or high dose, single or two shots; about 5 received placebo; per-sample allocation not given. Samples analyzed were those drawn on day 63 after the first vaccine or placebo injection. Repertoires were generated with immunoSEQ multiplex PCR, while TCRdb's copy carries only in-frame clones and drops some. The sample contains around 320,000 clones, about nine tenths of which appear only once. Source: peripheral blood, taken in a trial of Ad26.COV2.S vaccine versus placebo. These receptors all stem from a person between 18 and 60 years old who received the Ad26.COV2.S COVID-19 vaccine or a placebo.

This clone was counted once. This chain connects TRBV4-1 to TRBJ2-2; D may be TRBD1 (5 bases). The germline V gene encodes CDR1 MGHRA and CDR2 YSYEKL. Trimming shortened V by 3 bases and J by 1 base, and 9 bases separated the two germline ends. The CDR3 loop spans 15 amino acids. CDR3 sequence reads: CASSHGQGNTGELFF. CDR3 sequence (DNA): TGCGCCAGCAGCCATGGGCAGGGGAACACCGGGGAGCTGTTTTTT.

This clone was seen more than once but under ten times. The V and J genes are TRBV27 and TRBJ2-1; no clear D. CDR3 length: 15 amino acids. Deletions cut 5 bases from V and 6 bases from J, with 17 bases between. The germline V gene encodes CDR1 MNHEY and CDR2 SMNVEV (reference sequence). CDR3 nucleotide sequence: TGTGCCAGCAGTCCAACCCATCGGGCTGGCAATGAGCAGTTCTTC. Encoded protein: CASSPTHRAGNEQFF.

The chain's CDR3 is CASSPYAWGASTDTQYF. The CDR3 region has the DNA TGCGCCAGCAGCCCGTACGCCTGGGGGGCCAGCACAGATACGCAGTATTTT. The chain couples TRBV5-1 to TRBJ2-3, with D perhaps given as TRBD1 or TRBD2 (6 bases each). The CDR3 totals 17 residues. Trimming shortened V by 4 bases and J by 0 bases, and 18 bases separated the two germline ends. Germline CDR1 and CDR2: SGHRS and YFSETQ. The entire variable domain, with the rest obtained from reference TRBV5-1 and TRBJ2-3, is as follows: KAGVTQTPRYLIKTRGQQVTLSCSPISGHRSVSWYQQTPGQGLQFLFEYFSETQRNKGNFPGRFSGRQFSNSRSEMNVSTLELGDSALYLCASSPYAWGASTDTQYFGPGTRLTVL.

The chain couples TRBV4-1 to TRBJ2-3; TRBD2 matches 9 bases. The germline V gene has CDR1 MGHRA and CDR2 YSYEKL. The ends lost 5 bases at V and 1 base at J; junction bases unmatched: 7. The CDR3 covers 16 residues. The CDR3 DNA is TGCGCCAGCAGCTCCGGCGGGGGGGCCGGCACAGATACGCAGTATTTT. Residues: CASSSGGGAGTDTQYF.

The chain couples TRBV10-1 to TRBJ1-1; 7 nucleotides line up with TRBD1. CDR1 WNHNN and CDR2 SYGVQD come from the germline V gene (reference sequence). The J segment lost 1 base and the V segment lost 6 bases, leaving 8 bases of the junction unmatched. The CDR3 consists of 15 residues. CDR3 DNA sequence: TGCGCCAGCAGCCACAGGGGCCTGGGGAACACTGAAGCTTTCTTT. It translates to CASSHRGLGNTEAFF.

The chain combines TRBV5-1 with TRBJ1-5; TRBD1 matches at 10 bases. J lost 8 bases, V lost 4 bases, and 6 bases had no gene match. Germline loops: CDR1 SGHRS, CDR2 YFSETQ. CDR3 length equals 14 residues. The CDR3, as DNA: TGCGCCAGCAGCCCGGGACAGGGGATCGAGCCCCAGCATTTT. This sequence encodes CASSPGQGIEPQHF.

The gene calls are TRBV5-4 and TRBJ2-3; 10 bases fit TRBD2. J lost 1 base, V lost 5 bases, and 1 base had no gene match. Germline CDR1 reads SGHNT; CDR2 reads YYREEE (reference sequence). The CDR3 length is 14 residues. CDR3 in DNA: TGTGCCAGCAGAACTAGCGGGGGCACAGATACGCAGTATTTT. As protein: CASRTSGGTDTQYF.

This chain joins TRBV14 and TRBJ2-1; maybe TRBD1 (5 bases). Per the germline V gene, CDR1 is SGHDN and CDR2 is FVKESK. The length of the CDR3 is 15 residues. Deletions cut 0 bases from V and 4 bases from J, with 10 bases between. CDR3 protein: CASSQDIGQYNEQFF. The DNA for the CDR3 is TGTGCCAGCAGCCAAGATATCGGACAATACAATGAGCAGTTCTTC.

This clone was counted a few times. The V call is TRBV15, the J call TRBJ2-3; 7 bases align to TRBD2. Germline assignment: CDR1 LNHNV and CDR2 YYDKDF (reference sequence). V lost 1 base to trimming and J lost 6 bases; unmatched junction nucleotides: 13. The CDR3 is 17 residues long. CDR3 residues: CATSRVSGAFSYDTQYF. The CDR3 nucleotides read TGTGCCACCAGCAGAGTAAGCGGGGCCTTTTCGTACGATACGCAGTATTTT.

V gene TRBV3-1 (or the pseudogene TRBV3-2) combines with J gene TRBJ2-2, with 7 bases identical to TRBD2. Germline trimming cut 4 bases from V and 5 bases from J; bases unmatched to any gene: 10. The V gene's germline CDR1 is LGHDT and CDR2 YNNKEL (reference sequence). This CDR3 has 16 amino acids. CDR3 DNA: TGTGCCAGCAGCCCCGGGGGGAGGATTAAGACCGGGGAGCTGTTTTTT. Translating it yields CASSPGGRIKTGELFF.

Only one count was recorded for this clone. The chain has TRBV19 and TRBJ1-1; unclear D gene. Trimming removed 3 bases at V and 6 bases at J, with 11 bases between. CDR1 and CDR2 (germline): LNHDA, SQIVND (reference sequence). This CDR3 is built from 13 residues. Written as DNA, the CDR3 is TGTGCCAGTAGTATCGGACGGACTTCTGAAGCTTTCTTT. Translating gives CASSIGRTSEAFF. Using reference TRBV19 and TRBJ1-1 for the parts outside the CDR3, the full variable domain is DGGITQSPKYLFRKEGQNVTLSCEQNLNHDAMYWYRQDPGQGLRLIYYSQIVNDFQKGDIAEGYSVSREKKESFPLTVTSAQKNPTAFYLCASSIGRTSEAFFGQGTRLTVV.

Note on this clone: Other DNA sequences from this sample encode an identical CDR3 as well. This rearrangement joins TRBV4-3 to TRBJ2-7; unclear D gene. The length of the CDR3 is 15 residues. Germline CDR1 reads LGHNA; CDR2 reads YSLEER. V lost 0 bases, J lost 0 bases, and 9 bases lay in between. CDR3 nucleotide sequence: TGCGCCAGCAGCCAAGATCGTGGAAGCTCCTACGAGCAGTACTTC. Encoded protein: CASSQDRGSSYEQYF.

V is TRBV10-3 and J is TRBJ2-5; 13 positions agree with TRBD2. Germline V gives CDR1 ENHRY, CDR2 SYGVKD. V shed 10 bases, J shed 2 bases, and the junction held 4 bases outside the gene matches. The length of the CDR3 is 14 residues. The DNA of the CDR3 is TGTGCCACCGGACTAGCGGGGGCTCAAGAGACCCAGTACTTC. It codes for CATGLAGAQETQYF.

CDR3 sequence (DNA): TGTGCCTGGAACCAGGACAGGGTGAACACTGAAGCTTTCTTT. Translated: CAWNQDRVNTEAFF. The genes are TRBV30 and TRBJ1-1, with 8 bases lining up with TRBD1. The ends lost 4 bases at V and 0 bases at J; junction bases unmatched: 4. This CDR3 is built from 14 residues. In germline, CDR1 is GTSNPN, CDR2 SVGIG (reference sequence).

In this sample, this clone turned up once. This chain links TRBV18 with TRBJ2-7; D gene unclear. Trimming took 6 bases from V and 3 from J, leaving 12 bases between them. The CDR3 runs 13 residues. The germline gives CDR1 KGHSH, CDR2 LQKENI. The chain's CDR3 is CASSQEQNYEQYF. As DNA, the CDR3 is TGTGCCAGCTCCCAGGAACAGAACTACGAGCAGTACTTC.

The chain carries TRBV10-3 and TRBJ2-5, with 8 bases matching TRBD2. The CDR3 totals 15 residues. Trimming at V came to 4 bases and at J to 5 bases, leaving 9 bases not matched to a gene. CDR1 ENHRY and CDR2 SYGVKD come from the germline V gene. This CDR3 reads CAISGGRGGVETQYF. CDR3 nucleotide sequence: TGTGCCATCAGTGGGGGACGGGGGGGTGTCGAGACCCAGTACTTC.

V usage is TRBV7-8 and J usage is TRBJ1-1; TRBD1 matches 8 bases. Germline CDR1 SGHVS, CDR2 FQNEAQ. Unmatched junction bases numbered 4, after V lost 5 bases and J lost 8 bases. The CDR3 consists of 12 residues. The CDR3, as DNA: TGTGCCAGCAGCCCAGGGGGCCTGGAAGCTTTCTTT. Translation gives CASSPGGLEAFF.